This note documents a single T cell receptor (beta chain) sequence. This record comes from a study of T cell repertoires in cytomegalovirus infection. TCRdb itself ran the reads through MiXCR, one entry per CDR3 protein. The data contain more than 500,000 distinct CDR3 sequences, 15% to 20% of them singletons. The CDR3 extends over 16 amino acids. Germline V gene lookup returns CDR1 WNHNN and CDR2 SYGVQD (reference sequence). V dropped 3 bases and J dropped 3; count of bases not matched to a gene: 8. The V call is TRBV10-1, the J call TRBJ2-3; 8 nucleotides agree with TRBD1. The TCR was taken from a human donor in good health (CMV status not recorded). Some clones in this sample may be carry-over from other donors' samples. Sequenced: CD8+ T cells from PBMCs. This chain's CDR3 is CASSEGTGGWTDTQYF. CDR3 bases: TGCGCCAGCAGTGAAGGGACAGGCGGATGGACAGATACGCAGTATTTT.